This TCR beta chain is from a study of blood T cell repertoires in COVID-19. The assay was immunoSEQ multiplex PCR, and TCRdb's table has in-frame clones only and misses some. The sample has hundreds of thousands of clones, around 84% seen once. The length of the CDR3 is 15 residues. CDR1 SGHRS and CDR2 YFSETQ come from the germline V gene. The V gene end was trimmed by 2 bases and the J gene end by 7 bases; junction bases not matched to a gene: 11. Cohorts were determined from participant-reported clinical history. Sequenced: PBMCs or T cells enriched from blood (not recorded which). The chain couples TRBV5-1 to TRBJ2-5; 7 bases agree with TRBD2. The sequence was obtained from a man in his late teens or twenties who had recovered from COVID-19. The CDR3 DNA reads TGCGCCAGCAGCTTTCGGACTAGACCGGAACGGACCCAGTACTTC. It specifies CASSFRTRPERTQYF.